One sample yielded the 14 T cell receptor beta chains listed below, sequenced in a study of blood T cells in healthy people across ages. A second PCR, run for roughly 7 to 11 cycles, used a sample-barcoded 5' primer plus a J-beta primer mix. TCRdb processed the 5' RACE reads anew with MiXCR; each CDR3 protein has one entry. This sample has fewer than 750,000 distinct CDR3 sequences, with around 48% found just once. The sample comprised blood. The receptors shown here come from an elderly man in good health.

This clonotype was seen a handful of times. The V call is TRBV29-1, the J call TRBJ2-5; D perhaps matches TRBD1 (6 bases). The ends were cut back, 4 bases at V and 0 bases at J, with 15 bases in the middle. The length of the CDR3 is 15 residues. CDR1 is SQVTM, CDR2 ANQGSEA, per germline. CDR3 protein: CSVAPGVTYQETQYF. CDR3 nucleotides: TGCAGCGTTGCCCCAGGGGTTACGTACCAAGAGACCCAGTACTTC.

This clonotype was picked up a small number of times. The chain employs TRBV29-1 and TRBJ2-7, with 9 bases identical to TRBD1. J lost 5 bases, V lost 1 base, and 3 bases had no gene match. Germline CDR1 SQVTM, CDR2 ANQGSEA. CDR3 length: 13 amino acids. The CDR3 spells CSVEGQGGNEQYF. CDR3 nucleotides: TGCAGCGTTGAAGGACAGGGGGGGAACGAGCAGTACTTC.

This clonotype was counted ten times or more. The rearrangement uses TRBV29-1 and TRBJ2-1; D not resolved. CDR3 length: 12 amino acids. Trimming stripped 5 bases from V and 4 bases from J, with 9 bases between. The V gene's germline CDR1 is SQVTM and CDR2 ANQGSEA. The DNA for the CDR3 is TGCAGCGTTTTGTCAGCGTACAATGAGCAGTTCTTC. This sequence encodes CSVLSAYNEQFF.

V and J are TRBV24-1 and TRBJ1-2; D is possibly TRBD1 (5 bases). This CDR3 comprises 15 residues. Looked up from germline, CDR1 is KGHDR and CDR2 is SFDVKD. Trimming cost V 4 bases and J 3 bases, with 14 bases left between them. CDR3 nucleotide sequence: TGTGCCACCAGTGACCCGGCCCAGGGAGACTATGGCTACACCTTC. Amino acid sequence: CATSDPAQGDYGYTF.

The rearrangement joins TRBV7-2 to TRBJ1-4; D unresolved. Germline loops: CDR1 SGHTA, CDR2 FQGNSA. The CDR3 is 13 residues long. V shed 3 bases and J shed 7 bases, with 9 bases lying between them. CDR3 coding DNA: TGTGCCAGCAGCTTTGCAGGCGGTGAAAAACTGTTTTTT. Residues: CASSFAGGEKLFF.

The chain joins TRBV7-8 to TRBJ1-1; D gene unclear. Germline-derived CDR1 and CDR2 are SGHVS and FQNEAQ. Trimming removed 4 bases at V and 7 bases at J, with 19 bases between. CDR3 size: 15 residues. The CDR3 loop is CASSYRSDFINEAFF. CDR3 bases: TGTGCCAGCAGCTACCGTTCGGACTTCATTAATGAAGCTTTCTTT.

This chain connects TRBV20-1 to TRBJ2-6; no clear D gene. CDR3 length: 14 amino acids. V dropped 6 bases and J dropped 0 bases, with 9 bases sitting between them. Germline V gene lookup returns CDR1 DFQATT and CDR2 SNEGSKA (reference sequence). The CDR3 sequence: CSALSLSGANVLTF. CDR3 coding DNA: TGCAGTGCCCTGTCCCTCTCTGGGGCCAACGTCCTGACTTTC.

This chain links TRBV12-3 or TRBV12-4 with TRBJ2-1, with D possibly TRBD1 on 5 matching bases. V lost 2 bases to trimming and J lost 6 bases, with 11 bases between them. The CDR3 is 14 residues long. The CDR3 is CASSLNPTGNEQFF. The CDR3 DNA reads TGTGCCAGCAGTTTAAACCCAACAGGCAATGAGCAGTTCTTC.

CDR3 loop: CSAREAENQETQYF. The CDR3 nucleotides read TGCAGTGCTAGGGAAGCGGAAAACCAAGAGACCCAGTACTTC. V and J are TRBV20-1 and TRBJ2-5; the D gene is possibly TRBD2 (5 bases). CDR1 and CDR2 (germline): DFQATT, SNEGSKA (reference sequence). Trimming removed 3 bases at V and 0 bases at J, with 11 bases between. The CDR3 is made up of 14 amino acids.

This clonotype was detected a few times. This chain joins TRBV6-6 and TRBJ2-3, with a possible D match to TRBD2 (6 bases). From germline, CDR1 is MNHNY and CDR2 SVGAGI (reference sequence). V gave up 2 bases and J gave up 4 bases, with 10 bases separating them. This CDR3 has 14 amino acids. CDR3 sequence reads: CASSYAGQADTQYF. CDR3 nucleotides: TGTGCCAGCAGTTACGCGGGGCAGGCAGATACGCAGTATTTT.

The V gene is TRBV7-2, the J gene TRBJ2-5, with a possible D match to TRBD2 (5 bases). The V end was cut by 4 bases, the J end by 2 bases, with 14 bases between. Germline V gene sequence: CDR1 SGHTA, CDR2 FQGNSA. This CDR3 has 15 amino acids. The CDR3: CASSSLRSGQETQYF. As DNA, the CDR3 is TGTGCCAGCAGCTCCCTGCGGAGCGGACAAGAGACCCAGTACTTC.

This chain connects TRBV7-8 to TRBJ2-3; TRBD2 matches 11 bases. The CDR3 extends over 16 amino acids. Trimming cost V 4 bases and J 7 bases; bases outside gene matches: 10. Germline-derived CDR1 and CDR2 are SGHVS and FQNEAQ. The CDR3: CASSWPGTSGANTQYF. The CDR3 coding sequence is TGTGCCAGCAGCTGGCCCGGGACTAGCGGAGCTAATACGCAGTATTTT.

This clonotype was seen many times. The rearrangement uses TRBV6-6 and TRBJ1-1; D is unclear. Germline V CDR1 and CDR2: MNHNY, SVGAGI (reference sequence). V dropped 6 bases and J dropped 4 bases, with 12 bases sitting between them. CDR3 length: 13 amino acids. The CDR3 bases are TGTGCCAGCAGGTCAACTTCGGGCACTGAAGCTTTCTTT. It codes for CASRSTSGTEAFF.

The CDR3 bases are TGCGCCAGCAGCTTGGATAGCGGCTCTGTGATGGGCCACTCGCGGACCCAGTACTTC. Translated: CASSLDSGSVMGHSRTQYF. V usage is TRBV5-1 and J usage is TRBJ2-7, with D perhaps TRBD2 (6 bases). The end of the DNA is better explained by TRBJ2-5, so the J call may be wrong. Germline V CDR1 and CDR2: SGHRS, YFSETQ. The CDR3 has 19 residues.